These 24 T cell receptor beta chains originate from one sample sequenced in a study of cytomegalovirus exposure and HLA in healthy donors. Use of 60 Vbeta and 13 Jbeta primers characterized the PCR. Produced via immunoSEQ multiplex PCR; TCRdb's table is partial and in-frame only. The top ten clones hold around 6.3% of a sample with about 150,000 clones, 60% to 85% of them seen once. Sequencing was carried out using PBMCs. Receptors originate from a man aged 45-65 years in good health and CMV-seropositive.

This clone rates as medium-sized. This chain links TRBV4-2 with TRBJ1-1, with D tentatively TRBD1 (6 bases). V lost 2 bases and J 0 bases, leaving 10 bases between the germline ends. In germline, CDR1 is LGHNA, CDR2 YNFKEQ. This CDR3 spans 15 amino acids. In nucleotides, the CDR3 is TGTGCCAGCAGCCAACAGACAGGTCTGAACACTGAAGCTTTCTTT. It is translated as CASSQQTGLNTEAFF.

The CDR3 DNA follows: TGTGCCAGTACCTTCCGCTTGGGTAGCGGCTACAATGAGCAGTTCTTC. This encodes CASTFRLGSGYNEQFF. The chain employs TRBV19 and TRBJ2-1; maybe TRBD2 (6 bases). V shed 7 bases and J shed 3 bases, with 19 bases lying between them. This CDR3 has 16 residues. From germline, CDR1 is LNHDA and CDR2 SQIVND (reference sequence).

The V gene is TRBV15, the J gene TRBJ2-1, with TRBD2 matching 11 bases. This CDR3 spans 14 amino acids. Germline loops: CDR1 LNHNV, CDR2 YYDKDF (reference sequence). Trimming removed 5 bases from V and 9 bases from J; junction bases left unmatched: 6. The CDR3 reads CATSGTLAGGEQFF. The CDR3 region has the DNA TGTGCCACCAGCGGGACTCTAGCGGGAGGTGAGCAGTTCTTC.

This chain connects TRBV9 to TRBJ1-1; TRBD1 is a possible D gene (5 bases). Germline CDR1 SGDLS, CDR2 YYNGEE. The CDR3 extends over 14 amino acids. Between the trimmed V and J ends, which lost 3 bases and 1 base, there was a span of 10 bases. CDR3 DNA: TGTGCCAGCAGCGCGGACACTGCGAACACTGAAGCTTTCTTT. It encodes CASSADTANTEAFF.

The CDR3 loop reads CASSEEGGYTF. CDR3 DNA sequence: TGTGCCAGCAGTGAAGAGGGGGGCTACACCTTC. The chain links TRBV6-1 to TRBJ1-2; possible D gene TRBD1, 5 bases. CDR1 MNHNS and CDR2 SASEGT come from the germline V gene. The CDR3 is 11 residues long. V was pared by 1 base and J by 8 bases, with 5 bases between.

CDR3 DNA: TGTGCCAGCAGTTCGGACCCCTATAGCGGCAATGAGCAGTTCTTC. Translating it yields CASSSDPYSGNEQFF. The chain combines TRBV6-5 with TRBJ2-1, with D possibly being TRBD2 (6 bases). The V end was cut by 4 bases, the J end by 6 bases, with 16 bases between. Germline lookup yields CDR1 MNHEY and CDR2 SVGAGI. The CDR3 contains 15 residues.

This clone was recorded a few times. The V and J genes are TRBV15 and TRBJ1-6, with no clear D. Per the germline V gene, CDR1 is LNHNV and CDR2 is YYDKDF (reference sequence). The CDR3 extends over 13 amino acids. With 3 bases removed from V and 8 bases from J, the gap between germline ends came to 8 bases. The CDR3 protein is CATSREVHSPLHF. The CDR3 DNA is TGTGCCACCAGCAGGGAGGTTCATTCACCCCTCCACTTT. Combining the CDR3 with reference TRBV15 and TRBJ1-6 gives the whole variable domain DAMVIQNPRYQVTQFGKPVTLSCSQTLNHNVMYWYQQKSSQAPKLLFHYYDKDFNNEADTPDNFQSRRPNTSFCFLDIRSPGLGDTAMYLCATSREVHSPLHFGNGTRLTVT.

The chain joins TRBV4-1 to TRBJ1-1; D gene ambiguous. The CDR3 totals 13 residues. V dropped 0 bases and J dropped 11 bases, with 13 bases sitting between them. Germline V gene data show CDR1 as MGHRA and CDR2 as YSYEKL. The CDR3 protein is CASSQDQRHSAFF. The CDR3 coding sequence is TGCGCCAGCAGCCAAGATCAACGACATTCGGCTTTCTTT.

The chain couples TRBV7-9 to TRBJ2-3, with 8 nucleotides matching TRBD2. Germline CDR1 and CDR2: SEHNR and FQNEAQ (reference sequence). J gave up 3 bases and V 1 base, and 3 bases lay outside the gene matches. This CDR3 region has 15 residues. Written as DNA, the CDR3 is TGTGCCAGCAGCTTAGTCAAGCGGGGGACAGATACGCAGTATTTT. This translates into CASSLVKRGTDTQYF.

The chain is built from TRBV6-1 and TRBJ1-1, with no clear D. The germline V gene encodes CDR1 MNHNS and CDR2 SASEGT. The V end lost 7 bases, the J end lost 0 bases, and 12 bases lay between the germline ends. The CDR3 has 14 amino acids. The CDR3: CASTGRSMNTEAFF. The CDR3 DNA is TGTGCCAGCACTGGGAGATCCATGAACACTGAAGCTTTCTTT.

The rearrangement links TRBV30 to TRBJ2-5, with D perhaps TRBD1 (7 bases). Trimming removed 3 bases at V and 7 bases at J, with 18 bases between. The germline V gene encodes CDR1 GTSNPN and CDR2 SVGIG (reference sequence). The CDR3 spans 14 residues. The CDR3 reads CAWRGPGGRLTQYF. CDR3 nucleotide sequence: TGTGCCTGGAGAGGACCAGGGGGGCGGTTGACCCAGTACTTC.

J is TRBJ2-7 and V is TRBV5-1, with D possibly matching TRBD2 (6 bases). CDR1 and CDR2 (germline): SGHRS, YFSETQ. V was pared by 4 bases and J by 6 bases, with 11 bases between. CDR3 length: 12 residues. The CDR3 spells CASSTSSGEQYF. CDR3 coding DNA: TGCGCCAGCAGCACAAGTAGCGGCGAGCAGTACTTC.

The chain recombines TRBV9 with TRBJ2-7, with a possible D match to TRBD1 (5 bases). V dropped 1 base and J dropped 3 bases, with 8 bases sitting between them. This CDR3 has 13 amino acids. In germline, CDR1 is SGDLS, CDR2 YYNGEE. Here the CDR3 DNA reads TGTGCCAGCAGCGTAAAAGGGGACTACGAGCAGTACTTC. Translating gives CASSVKGDYEQYF.

The chain couples TRBV9 to TRBJ2-3; possibly TRBD2 for D (6 bases). The CDR3 is 15 amino acids. V was pared by 3 bases and J by 0 bases, with 11 bases between. The germline CDR1 and CDR2 sequences are SGDLS and YYNGEE. CDR3 sequence: CASSGIAVSTDTQYF. CDR3 nucleotide sequence: TGTGCCAGCAGCGGAATAGCGGTTAGCACAGATACGCAGTATTTT.

The chain carries TRBV27 and TRBJ1-1; D may be TRBD1 (6 bases). V was trimmed by 5 bases and J by 3 bases, leaving 13 bases between them. Per the germline V gene, CDR1 is MNHEY and CDR2 is SMNVEV (reference sequence). The CDR3 is 14 residues long. The CDR3 loop reads CASSITTGYTEAFF. Written as DNA, the CDR3 is TGTGCCAGCAGTATAACCACAGGGTACACTGAAGCTTTCTTT.

This clone was found once. This chain links TRBV4-1 with TRBJ2-3; maybe TRBD2 (7 bases). The CDR3 has 17 amino acids. Germline CDR1 MGHRA, CDR2 YSYEKL. V lost 2 bases, J lost 3 bases, and 18 bases lay in between. The CDR3 DNA follows: TGCGCCAGCAGCCAAATGGGGGGGCTAGCGGTAACAGATACGCAGTATTTT. The encoded protein is CASSQMGGLAVTDTQYF.

The chain is built from TRBV5-4 and TRBJ2-7, with TRBD1 identical over 7 bases. The length of the CDR3 is 12 residues. From germline, CDR1 is SGHNT and CDR2 YYREEE (reference sequence). Trimming removed 5 bases from V and 3 bases from J; junction bases left unmatched: 2. This chain's CDR3 is CASRRDSYEQYF. As DNA, the CDR3 is TGTGCCAGCAGACGGGACAGCTACGAGCAGTACTTC. The variable domain in full, completed from reference TRBV5-4 and TRBJ2-7, reads ETGVTQSPTHLIKTRGQQVTLRCSSQSGHNTVSWYQQALGQGPQFIFQYYREEENGRGNFPPRFSGLQFPNYSSELNVNALELDDSALYLCASRRDSYEQYFGPGTRLTVT.

The chain joins TRBV6-5 to TRBJ2-3; possibly TRBD1 for D (6 bases). CDR1 is MNHEY and CDR2 is SVGAGI in the germline V gene. This CDR3 spans 14 amino acids. V was trimmed by 6 bases and J by 6 bases, leaving 16 bases between them. The chain's CDR3 is CASRQGNSGDTQYF. The CDR3 bases are TGTGCCAGCAGGCAGGGGAATTCCGGGGATACGCAGTATTTT.

The chain employs TRBV7-6 and TRBJ2-7; D gene ambiguous. The CDR3 loop spans 13 amino acids. V was pared by 4 bases and J by 5 bases, with 12 bases between. Looked up from germline, CDR1 is SGHVS and CDR2 is FNYEAQ. CDR3 residues: CASSSRTYHEQYF. CDR3 bases: TGTGCCAGCAGCTCACGAACATATCACGAGCAGTACTTC.

The chain combines TRBV5-1 with TRBJ2-1; 9 bases map to TRBD2. This CDR3 is built from 14 residues. After removal of 5 bases from V and 2 bases from J, the junction contained 2 bases not matched to a gene. Germline CDR1 and CDR2: SGHRS and YFSETQ. Here the CDR3 DNA reads TGCGCCAGCAGTCCTAGCGGGACCTACAATGAGCAGTTCTTC. Its protein product is CASSPSGTYNEQFF.

CDR3 in DNA: TGTGCCAGCAGCTCTGGGACAGGGCAAAAGGATACGCAGTATTTT. It is translated as CASSSGTGQKDTQYF. The J gene is TRBJ2-3, the V gene TRBV5-4; 9 bases fit TRBD1. CDR1 and CDR2 from the germline V gene are SGHNT and YYREEE (reference sequence). CDR3 length equals 15 residues. The V segment lost 3 bases and the J segment 6 bases; nucleotides outside the gene matches: 8.

This CDR3 reads CASSEQDSNQPQHF. The CDR3 nucleotides read TGTGCCAGCAGTGAACAAGATAGCAATCAGCCCCAGCATTTT. The J gene is TRBJ1-5, the V gene TRBV6-5; unclear D gene. Trimming left V 5 bases short and J 0 bases short, with 8 bases between. Germline V lookup: CDR1 MNHEY, CDR2 SVGAGI. This CDR3 has 14 amino acids.

The gene calls are TRBV27 and TRBJ1-5; 8 bases line up with TRBD1. Germline CDR1 reads MNHEY; CDR2 reads SMNVEV (reference sequence). The J segment lost 6 bases and the V segment lost 8 bases, leaving 6 bases of the junction unmatched. The CDR3 spans 13 residues. The CDR3 sequence is CASLQGAIQPQHF. The CDR3 DNA is TGTGCCAGCCTTCAGGGGGCCATTCAGCCCCAGCATTTT.

This clone was observed once. The CDR3 DNA reads as TGCGCCAGCAGCTCGACAGGTCCCTACGAGCAGTACTTC. This codes for CASSSTGPYEQYF. The V and J genes are TRBV5-1 and TRBJ2-7; possible D gene TRBD1, 6 bases. The CDR3 length is 13 residues. The V gene's germline CDR1 is SGHRS and CDR2 YFSETQ. The V end was cut by 3 bases, the J end by 2 bases, with 9 bases between. Full variable domain (outside the CDR3, taken from reference TRBV5-1 and TRBJ2-7): KAGVTQTPRYLIKTRGQQVTLSCSPISGHRSVSWYQQTPGQGLQFLFEYFSETQRNKGNFPGRFSGRQFSNSRSEMNVSTLELGDSALYLCASSSTGPYEQYFGPGTRLTVT.